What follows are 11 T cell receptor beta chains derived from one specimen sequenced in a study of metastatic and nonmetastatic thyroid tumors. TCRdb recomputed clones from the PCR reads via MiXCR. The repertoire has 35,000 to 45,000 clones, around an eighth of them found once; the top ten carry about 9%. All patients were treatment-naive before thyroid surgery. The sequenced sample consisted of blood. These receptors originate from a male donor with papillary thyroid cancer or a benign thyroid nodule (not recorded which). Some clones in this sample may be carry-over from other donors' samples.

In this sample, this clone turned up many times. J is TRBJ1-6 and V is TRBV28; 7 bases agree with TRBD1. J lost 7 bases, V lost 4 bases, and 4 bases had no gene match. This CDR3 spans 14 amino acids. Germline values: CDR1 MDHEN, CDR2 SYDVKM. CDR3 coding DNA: TGTGCCAGCAGTTCCGGGACAGCAAATTCACCCCTCCACTTT. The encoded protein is CASSSGTANSPLHF.

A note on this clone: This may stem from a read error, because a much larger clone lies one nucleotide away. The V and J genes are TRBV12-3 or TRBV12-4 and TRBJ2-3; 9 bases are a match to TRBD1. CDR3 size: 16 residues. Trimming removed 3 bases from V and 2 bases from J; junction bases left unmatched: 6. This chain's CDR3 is CASSLSTGGVTDTQYF. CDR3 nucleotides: TGTGCCAGCAGTTTGTCGACAGGGGGAGTCACAGATACGCAGTATTTT.

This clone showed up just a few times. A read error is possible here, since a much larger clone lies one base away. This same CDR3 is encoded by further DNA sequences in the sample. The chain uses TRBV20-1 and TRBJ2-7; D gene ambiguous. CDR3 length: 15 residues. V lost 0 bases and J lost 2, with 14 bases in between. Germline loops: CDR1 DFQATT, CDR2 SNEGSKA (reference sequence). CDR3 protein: CSARDLGISPYEQYF. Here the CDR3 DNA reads TGCAGTGCTAGAGACCTGGGGATTAGTCCCTACGAGCAGTACTTC.

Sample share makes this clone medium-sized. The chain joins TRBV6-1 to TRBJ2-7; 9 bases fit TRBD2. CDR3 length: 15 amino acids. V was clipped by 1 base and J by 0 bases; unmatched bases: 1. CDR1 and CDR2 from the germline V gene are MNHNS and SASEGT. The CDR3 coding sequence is TGTGCCAGCAGTGAAGTAGCGGGGGACTCCTACGAGCAGTACTTC. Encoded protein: CASSEVAGDSYEQYF.

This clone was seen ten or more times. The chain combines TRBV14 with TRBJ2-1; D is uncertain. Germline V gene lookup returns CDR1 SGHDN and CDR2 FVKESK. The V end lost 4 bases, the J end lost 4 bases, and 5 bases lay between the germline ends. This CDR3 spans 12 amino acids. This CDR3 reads CASSRYYNEQFF. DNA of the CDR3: TGTGCCAGCAGCCGATATTACAATGAGCAGTTCTTC. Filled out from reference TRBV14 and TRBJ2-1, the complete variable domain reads EAGVTQFPSHSVIEKGQTVTLRCDPISGHDNLYWYRRVMGKEIKFLLHFVKESKQDESGMPNNRFLAERTGGTYSTLKVQPAELEDSGVYFCASSRYYNEQFFGPGTRLTVL.

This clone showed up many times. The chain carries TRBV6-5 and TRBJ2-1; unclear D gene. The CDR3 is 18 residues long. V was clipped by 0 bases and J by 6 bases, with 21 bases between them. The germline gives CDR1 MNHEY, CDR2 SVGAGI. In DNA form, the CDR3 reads TGTGCCAGCAGTTACTCGGCACCGACTCTGGTAGATGGCAATGAGCAGTTCTTC. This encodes CASSYSAPTLVDGNEQFF.

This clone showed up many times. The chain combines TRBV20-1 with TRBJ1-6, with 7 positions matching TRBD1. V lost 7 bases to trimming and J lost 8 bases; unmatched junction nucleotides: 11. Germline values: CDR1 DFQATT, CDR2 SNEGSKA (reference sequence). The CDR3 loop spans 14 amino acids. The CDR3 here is CSVPTGTRDSPLHF. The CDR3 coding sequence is TGCAGTGTCCCGACAGGGACTAGGGATTCACCCCTCCACTTT.

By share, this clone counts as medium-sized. CDR3 sequence (DNA): TGTGCCAGCACCCCCGCAACTGGCTCCTACGAGCAGTACTTC. Translation gives CASTPATGSYEQYF. The chain uses TRBV6-2 or TRBV6-3 and TRBJ2-7; D gene ambiguous. This CDR3 is built from 14 residues. V was clipped by 7 bases and J by 0 bases, with 13 bases between them. Germline assignment: CDR1 MNHEY and CDR2 SVGEGT.

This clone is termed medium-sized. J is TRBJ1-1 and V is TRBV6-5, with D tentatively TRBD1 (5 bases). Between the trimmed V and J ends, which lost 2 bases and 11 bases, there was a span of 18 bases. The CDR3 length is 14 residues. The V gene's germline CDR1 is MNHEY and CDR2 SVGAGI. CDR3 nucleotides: TGTGCCAGCAGTTACGGGGGGGGTTCGGAGTTGGCTTTCTTT. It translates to CASSYGGGSELAFF.

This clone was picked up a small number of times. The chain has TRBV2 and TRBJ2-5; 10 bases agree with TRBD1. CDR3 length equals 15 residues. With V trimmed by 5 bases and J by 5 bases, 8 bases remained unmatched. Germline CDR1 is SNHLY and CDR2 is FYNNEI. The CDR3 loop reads CASSQGQGLRETQYF. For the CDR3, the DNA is TGTGCCAGCAGTCAGGGACAGGGGTTACGGGAGACCCAGTACTTC.

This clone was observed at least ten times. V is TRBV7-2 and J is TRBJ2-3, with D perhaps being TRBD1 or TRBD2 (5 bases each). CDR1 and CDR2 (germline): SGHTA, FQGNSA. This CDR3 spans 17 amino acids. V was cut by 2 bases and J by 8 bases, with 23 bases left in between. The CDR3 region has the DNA TGTGCCAGCAGCTTACCTCCTGGCCAGGGAGCCTGGGGTACGCAGTATTTT. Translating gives CASSLPPGQGAWGTQYF. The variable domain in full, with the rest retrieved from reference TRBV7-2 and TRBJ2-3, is GAGVSQSPSNKVTEKGKDVELRCDPISGHTALYWYRQSLGQGLEFLIYFQGNSAPDKSGLPSDRFSAERTGGSVSTLTIQRTQQEDSAVYLCASSLPPGQGAWGTQYFGPGTRLTVL.